This TCR beta chain is drawn from a study of blood T cell repertoires in COVID-19. Study overall: Material from acute and convalescent COVID-19 was sourced from the United States, Italy and Spain. Sample material is recorded as cDNA or gDNA derived from T cells, B-cell-depleted T cells, or PBMCs.

As originally analysed: Using reference gene primer amplification, nucleated cell counts were estimated. Profiling relied on immunoSEQ multiplex PCR, and the TCRdb table lists in-frame clones only, not all of them. Clonal size and the V and J genes are those of that table, whereas D and trimming came from the DNA. Of around 150,000 clones in the sample, around 73% were seen once. The CDR3 has 18 amino acids. V was trimmed by 4 bases and J by 1 base, leaving 20 bases between them. Germline loops: CDR1 SGHTA, CDR2 FQGTGA. This clonotype was obtained from a woman between 45 and 65 years old with active or convalescent COVID-19. V is TRBV7-3 and J is TRBJ1-5; perhaps TRBD1 as D (6 bases). Sequences were obtained from peripheral blood. The CDR3, as DNA: TGTGCCAGCAGCTCCCGTCACAAACGACAGGTAAGCAATCAGCCCCAGCATTTT. This encodes CASSSRHKRQVSNQPQHF.